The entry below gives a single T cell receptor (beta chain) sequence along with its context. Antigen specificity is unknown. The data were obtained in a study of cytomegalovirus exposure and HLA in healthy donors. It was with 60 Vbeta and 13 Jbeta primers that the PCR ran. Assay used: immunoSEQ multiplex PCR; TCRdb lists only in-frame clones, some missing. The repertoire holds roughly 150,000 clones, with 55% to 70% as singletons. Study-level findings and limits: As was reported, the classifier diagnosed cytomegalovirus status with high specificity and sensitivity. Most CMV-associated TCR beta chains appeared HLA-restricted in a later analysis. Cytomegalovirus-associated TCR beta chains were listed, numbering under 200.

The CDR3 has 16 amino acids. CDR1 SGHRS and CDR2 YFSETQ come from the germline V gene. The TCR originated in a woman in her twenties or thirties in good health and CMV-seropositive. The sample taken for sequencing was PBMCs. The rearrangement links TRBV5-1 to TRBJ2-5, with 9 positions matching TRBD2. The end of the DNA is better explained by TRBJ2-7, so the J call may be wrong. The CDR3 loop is CASSLGASGVSYEQYF. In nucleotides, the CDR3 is TGCGCCAGCAGCTTGGGTGCTAGCGGGGTATCCTACGAGCAGTACTTC.